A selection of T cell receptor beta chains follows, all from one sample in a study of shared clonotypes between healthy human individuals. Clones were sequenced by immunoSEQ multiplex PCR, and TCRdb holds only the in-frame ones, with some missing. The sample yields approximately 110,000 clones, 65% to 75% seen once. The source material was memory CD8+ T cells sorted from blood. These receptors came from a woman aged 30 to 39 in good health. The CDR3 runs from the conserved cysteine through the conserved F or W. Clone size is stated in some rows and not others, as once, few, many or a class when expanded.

CSVVTTGTGFGEQYF | TRBJ2-7 | few | TRBV29-1 | 15
CASSAHPEANTGELFF | TRBJ2-2 | many | TRBV25-1 | 16
CASSLLSNSYNEQFF | TRBJ2-1 | - | TRBV7-2 | 15
CASSTYAPGERDPFYNEQFF | TRBJ2-1 | many | TRBV27 | 20
CASSMVAGANVLTF | TRBJ2-6 | - | TRBV19 | 14
CASSLLLAGGGYGYTF | TRBJ1-2 | - | TRBV5-1 | 16
CASSLADGLNEKLFF | TRBJ1-4 | few | TRBV5-6 | 15
CASSEPEGGGSTDTQYF | TRBJ2-3 | - | TRBV2 | 17
CASSTRTGMNTEAFF | TRBJ1-1 | - | TRBV2 | 15
CASSQDWGLLSYEQYF | TRBJ2-7 | once | TRBV4-1 | 16
CASSDSNTGVRFF | TRBJ2-1 | - | TRBV6-4 | 13
CASSLGHETLNTEAFF | TRBJ1-1 | - | TRBV5-1 | 16
CASTQQQGARTEAFF | TRBJ1-1 | - | TRBV7-6 | 15
CASSVEGDEQYF | - | - | TRBV9 | 12
CASSPMDGTYGYTF | TRBJ1-2 | - | TRBV5-1 | 14
CASSFLPGTEDYNEQFF | TRBJ2-1 | once | TRBV5-6 | 17
CASSLGDGAVGLAGLLSYEQYF | TRBJ2-7 | - | TRBV28 | 22
CASSGWDRAHEQYF | TRBJ2-7 | - | TRBV10-1 | 14
CASSLTQGVANVLTF | TRBJ2-6 | - | TRBV27 | 15
CASSQDSRQNTEAFF | TRBJ1-1 | - | TRBV14 | 15
CASRRRGHDTIYF | TRBJ1-3 | - | TRBV2 | 13
CASSMRTSGTGELFF | TRBJ2-2 | many | TRBV27 | 15
CAWRLAGEYEQYF | TRBJ2-7 | - | TRBV30 | 13
CASSWDVRGTGLGYTF | TRBJ1-2 | - | TRBV5-4 | 16
CASSLASGMVDTQYF | TRBJ2-3 | once | TRBV7-9 | 15
CATQRGAGYEQYF | TRBJ2-7 | once | TRBV10-2 | 13
CASSDRSSGRAYEQYF | TRBJ2-7 | - | TRBV25-1 | 16
CASSLNGLANEKLFF | TRBJ1-4 | - | TRBV27 | 15
CASSLAASYNEQFF | TRBJ2-1 | - | TRBV19 | 14
CASSTIARDYEQYF | TRBJ2-7 | many | TRBV4-1 | 14
CASSLTSGAPYEQYF | TRBJ2-7 | - | TRBV13 | 15
CASSPGGRLPYEQYF | TRBJ2-7 | - | TRBV18 | 15
CASSLQNRTNTEAFF | TRBJ1-1 | once | TRBV27 | 15
CASSLTPPDLAGNRPCEQYF | TRBJ2-7 | - | TRBV7-8 | 20
CASTTSLGWGNEKLFF | TRBJ1-4 | - | TRBV11-2 | 16
CASRDGGLMSNQPQHF | TRBJ1-5 | few | TRBV5-5 | 16
CASSPRTGSGANVLTF | TRBJ2-6 | - | TRBV7-9 | 16
CASSDRDSPNEQFF | TRBJ2-1 | - | TRBV9 | 14
CASSPTGFGANVLTF | TRBJ2-6 | few | TRBV7-9 | 15